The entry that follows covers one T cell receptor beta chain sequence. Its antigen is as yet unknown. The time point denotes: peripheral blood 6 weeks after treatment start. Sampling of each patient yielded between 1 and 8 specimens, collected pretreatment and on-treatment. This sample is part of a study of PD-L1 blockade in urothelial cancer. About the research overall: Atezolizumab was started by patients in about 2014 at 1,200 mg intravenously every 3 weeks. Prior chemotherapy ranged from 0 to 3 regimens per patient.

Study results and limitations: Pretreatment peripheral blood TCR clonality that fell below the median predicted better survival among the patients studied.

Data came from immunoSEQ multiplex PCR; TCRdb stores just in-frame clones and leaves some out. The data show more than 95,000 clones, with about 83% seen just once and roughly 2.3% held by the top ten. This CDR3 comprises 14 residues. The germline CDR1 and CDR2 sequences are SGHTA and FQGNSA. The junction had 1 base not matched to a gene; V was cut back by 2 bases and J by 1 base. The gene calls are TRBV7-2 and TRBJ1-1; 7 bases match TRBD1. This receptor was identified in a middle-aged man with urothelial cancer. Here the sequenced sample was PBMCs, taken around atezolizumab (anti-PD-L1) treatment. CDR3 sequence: CASSLRQGNTEAFF. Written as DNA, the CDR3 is TGTGCCAGCAGCTTAAGACAGGGGAACACTGAAGCTTTCTTT.